Following are 23 T cell receptor beta chains from one sample sequenced in a study of cytomegalovirus exposure and HLA in healthy donors. The PCR was carried out with 60 Vbeta primers and 13 Jbeta primers. Assay: immunoSEQ multiplex PCR; the TCRdb copy retains only in-frame clones and omits some. This repertoire includes 90,000 to 130,000 clones. The specimen was PBMCs. The receptors stem from a man aged 30 to 45 in good health and CMV-seronegative.

The chain carries TRBV7-8 and TRBJ1-2; D is uncertain. This CDR3 is 13 amino acids long. Trimming shortened V by 7 bases and J by 3 bases, and 12 bases separated the two germline ends. The germline CDR1 and CDR2 sequences are SGHVS and FQNEAQ. This CDR3 is CASTPQVDYGYTF. In nucleotides, the CDR3 is TGTGCCAGCACCCCCCAGGTGGACTATGGCTACACCTTC. Combining the CDR3 with reference TRBV7-8 and TRBJ1-2 gives the whole variable domain GAGVSQSPRYKVAKRGQDVALRCDPISGHVSLFWYQQALGQGPEFLTYFQNEAQLDKSGLPSDRFFAERPEGSVSTLKIQRTQQEDSAVYLCASTPQVDYGYTFGSGTRLTVV.

V is TRBV7-8 and J is TRBJ1-3; D unresolved. V was pared by 5 bases and J by 0 bases, with 20 bases between. Per germline, CDR1 SGHVS and CDR2 FQNEAQ. The CDR3 consists of 18 residues. CDR3 protein: CASSPPSMVSSSGNTIYF. In DNA form, the CDR3 reads TGTGCCAGCAGCCCTCCATCGATGGTCTCGAGCTCTGGAAACACCATATATTTT.

The chain employs TRBV18 and TRBJ2-7; unclear D gene. This CDR3 is built from 14 residues. Germline V gene sequence: CDR1 KGHSH, CDR2 LQKENI. V dropped 2 bases and J dropped 2 bases, with 10 bases sitting between them. CDR3 in amino acids: CASSPSGGTYEQYF. CDR3 nucleotides: TGTGCCAGCTCACCATCGGGTGGAACCTACGAGCAGTACTTC.

The V and J genes are TRBV7-2 and TRBJ2-1; maybe TRBD1 (5 bases). The ends were cut back, 0 bases at V and 5 bases at J, with 11 bases in the middle. Per germline, CDR1 SGHTA and CDR2 FQGNSA. This CDR3 region has 15 residues. The CDR3 loop is CASSLAAGYNNEQFF. The CDR3 DNA reads TGTGCCAGCAGCTTAGCGGCAGGGTACAACAATGAGCAGTTCTTC.

The J gene is TRBJ2-2, the V gene TRBV25-1; D remains unclear. V lost 2 bases and J 1 base, leaving 11 bases between the germline ends. CDR1 is MGHDK and CDR2 is SYGVNS in the germline V gene. This CDR3 has 16 residues. Here the CDR3 reads CASSEVGRGNTGELFF. For the CDR3, the DNA is TGTGCCAGCAGTGAAGTTGGCAGAGGGAACACCGGGGAGCTGTTTTTT.

The chain has TRBV2 and TRBJ2-3; 9 bases align to TRBD1. Germline CDR1 SNHLY, CDR2 FYNNEI. The junction had 5 bases not matched to a gene; V was cut back by 7 bases and J by 3 bases. This CDR3 spans 14 amino acids. In DNA form, the CDR3 reads TGTGCCAGCAACAGGGGGCCGGGGACAGATACGCAGTATTTT. Amino acids: CASNRGPGTDTQYF.

This chain links TRBV2 with TRBJ1-4; 7 nucleotides align to TRBD1. The CDR3 consists of 14 residues. Germline CDR1 SNHLY, CDR2 FYNNEI. After removal of 3 bases from V and 8 bases from J, the junction contained 6 bases not matched to a gene. The DNA of the CDR3 is TGTGCCAGCAGTGAGCAGAGGGGGCGCGAAAAACTGTTTTTT. Its protein product is CASSEQRGREKLFF. Together with reference TRBV2 and TRBJ1-4, the CDR3 gives the full variable domain: EPEVTQTPSHQVTQMGQEVILRCVPISNHLYFYWYRQILGQKVEFLVSFYNNEISEKSEIFDDQFSVERPDGSNFTLKIRSTKLEDSAMYFCASSEQRGREKLFFGSGTQLSVL.

The V gene is TRBV2, the J gene TRBJ2-4; 12 nucleotides match TRBD2. Germline V CDR1 and CDR2: SNHLY, FYNNEI. The V segment lost 2 bases and the J segment 6 bases; nucleotides outside the gene matches: 2. There are 15 residues in the CDR3. The CDR3 DNA is TGTGCCAGCAGTGAACTAGCGGGGGGGCTAAACATTCAGTACTTC. Encoded protein: CASSELAGGLNIQYF.

The rearrangement joins TRBV19 to TRBJ1-5, with 7 bases identical to TRBD1. The germline V gene encodes CDR1 LNHDA and CDR2 SQIVND (reference sequence). V trimming: 4 bases; J trimming: 5 bases; junction bases outside the gene matches: 5. The CDR3 runs to 14 residues. CDR3 bases: TGTGCCAGTAGTAGACAGGGAGGAGATCAGCCCCAGCATTTT. Residues: CASSRQGGDQPQHF.

The chain combines TRBV6-5 with TRBJ1-2, with unresolved D. With 6 bases removed from V and 8 bases from J, the gap between germline ends came to 13 bases. The CDR3 spans 12 residues. CDR1 and CDR2 from the germline V gene are MNHEY and SVGAGI. CDR3 sequence reads: CASSALGGGYTF. CDR3 DNA sequence: TGTGCCAGCAGCGCCCTGGGCGGGGGCTACACCTTC.

The V gene is TRBV5-1, the J gene TRBJ2-1; 11 bases match TRBD2. V gave up 4 bases and J gave up 5 bases; unmatched junction bases: 5. The CDR3 is 15 residues long. The V gene's germline CDR1 is SGHRS and CDR2 YFSETQ. This CDR3 reads CASSPGLADDNEQFF. DNA for the CDR3: TGCGCCAGCAGCCCGGGACTAGCGGATGACAATGAGCAGTTCTTC.

The rearrangement uses TRBV5-6 and TRBJ2-5, with 8 nucleotides matching TRBD1. The V gene's germline CDR1 is SGHDT and CDR2 YYEEEE. The J segment lost 4 bases and the V segment lost 4 bases, leaving 3 bases of the junction unmatched. CDR3 length equals 13 residues. This CDR3 is CASSPGQGETQYF. As DNA, the CDR3 is TGTGCCAGCAGCCCTGGACAGGGAGAGACCCAGTACTTC. Looking up the rest from reference TRBV5-6 and TRBJ2-5 gives the full variable domain: DAGVTQSPTHLIKTRGQQVTLRCSPKSGHDTVSWYQQALGQGPQFIFQYYEEEERQRGNFPDRFSGHQFPNYSSELNVNALLLGDSALYLCASSPGQGETQYFGPGTRLLVL.

The V and J genes are TRBV5-4 and TRBJ2-3, with TRBD2 matching over 9 bases. Germline V gene sequence: CDR1 SGHNT, CDR2 YYREEE (reference sequence). This CDR3 is built from 15 residues. V shed 2 bases, J shed 5 bases, and the junction held 6 bases outside the gene matches. CDR3 in DNA: TGTGCCAGCAGCTTCGGCGGGGGGGCGCAAGATACGCAGTATTTT. Its protein product is CASSFGGGAQDTQYF.

The CDR3 DNA is TGTGCCAGCAGTTTATACGGGGATAGCACAGATACGCAGTATTTT. Its translation is CASSLYGDSTDTQYF. This chain joins TRBV27 and TRBJ2-3; the D gene is possibly TRBD2 (5 bases). V lost 1 base to trimming and J lost 0 bases, with 8 bases between them. The CDR3 extends over 15 amino acids. Per the germline V gene, CDR1 is MNHEY and CDR2 is SMNVEV (reference sequence).

The chain couples TRBV15 to TRBJ1-4; D unclear. Germline V CDR1 and CDR2: LNHNV, YYDKDF (reference sequence). This CDR3 has 16 amino acids. The V gene lost 3 bases and the J gene lost 4 bases, with 15 bases spanning the gap. The CDR3 nucleotides are TGTGCCACCAGCAGCGCCTTCCTCCGGGGTAATGAAAAACTGTTTTTT. Translating gives CATSSAFLRGNEKLFF.

This chain uses TRBV18 with TRBJ2-5, with D tentatively TRBD2 (5 bases). The CDR3 is 16 residues long. Trimming took 2 bases from V and 5 from J, leaving 18 bases between them. CDR1 is KGHSH and CDR2 is LQKENI in the germline V gene. The CDR3 sequence: CASSPTQTPGGETQYF. CDR3 in DNA: TGTGCCAGCTCACCAACGCAGACTCCGGGCGGGGAGACCCAGTACTTC.

The J gene is TRBJ2-4, the V gene TRBV5-6, with D maybe TRBD1 (5 bases). Germline assignment: CDR1 SGHDT and CDR2 YYEEEE. V lost 3 bases, J lost 1 base, and 14 bases lay in between. The CDR3 extends over 16 amino acids. The CDR3 spells CASSSWGRRAKNIQYF. The CDR3 DNA reads TGTGCCAGCAGCTCCTGGGGCAGGCGGGCCAAAAACATTCAGTACTTC.

The rearrangement uses TRBV11-3 and TRBJ1-1; D is unresolved. The CDR3 is 16 amino acids. V was clipped by 5 bases and J by 1 base, with 17 bases between them. The germline CDR1 and CDR2 sequences are SGHNT and YENEEA. This CDR3 reads CASSPTGRIGNTEAFF. Here the CDR3 DNA reads TGTGCCAGCAGCCCAACCGGGAGGATAGGGAACACTGAAGCTTTCTTT. Filled out from reference TRBV11-3 and TRBJ1-1, the complete variable domain reads EAGVVQSPRYKIIEKKQPVAFWCNPISGHNTLYWYLQNLGQGPELLIRYENEEAVDDSQLPKDRFSAERLKGVDSTLKIQPAELGDSAVYLCASSPTGRIGNTEAFFGQGTRLTVV.

Remarks on this clone: Relative to the germline gene, one junction end is altered; a read error may explain this. The rearrangement uses TRBV10-3 and TRBJ2-2; 9 bases map to TRBD2. The CDR3 consists of 16 residues. CDR1 and CDR2 from the germline V gene are ENHRY and SYGVKD. DNA of the CDR3: TGTGCCATCAGTGAGGGGACTAGCTCGAACACCGGGGGGCTGTTTTTT. It specifies CAISEGTSSNTGGLFF.

This rearrangement joins TRBV19 to TRBJ1-2; D may be TRBD1 (6 bases). Trimming took 7 bases from V and 7 from J, leaving 13 bases between them. The germline gives CDR1 LNHDA, CDR2 SQIVND (reference sequence). The length of the CDR3 is 12 residues. The CDR3 protein is CASTKQGIGYTF. In DNA, the CDR3 is TGTGCCAGTACTAAACAGGGAATTGGCTACACCTTC.

The rearrangement uses TRBV29-1 and TRBJ1-1; the D gene is possibly TRBD1 (5 bases). Germline loops: CDR1 SQVTM, CDR2 ANQGSEA. Deletions cut 6 bases from V and 1 base from J, with 9 bases between. This CDR3 contains 12 residues. In nucleotides, the CDR3 is TGCAGCGTCGTAAGGGGGAACACTGAAGCTTTCTTT. Encoded protein: CSVVRGNTEAFF.

V is TRBV18 and J is TRBJ2-7; 7 bases map to TRBD1. CDR1 and CDR2 from the germline V gene are KGHSH and LQKENI. The CDR3 loop spans 18 amino acids. V dropped 6 bases and J dropped 0; count of bases not matched to a gene: 17. The chain's CDR3 is CASSPVPTGMWDSYEQYF. The CDR3 DNA reads as TGTGCCAGCTCTCCGGTCCCGACAGGGATGTGGGACTCCTACGAGCAGTACTTC.

The genes are TRBV7-9 and TRBJ1-2, with 9 bases fitting TRBD1. CDR1 and CDR2 from the germline V gene are SEHNR and FQNEAQ (reference sequence). J gave up 2 bases and V 5 bases, and 9 bases lay outside the gene matches. The CDR3 runs 16 residues. The CDR3 DNA is TGTGCCAGCAGCACCACCTCGGGACAGGGCAACTATGGCTACACCTTC. Protein sequence: CASSTTSGQGNYGYTF.